These T cell receptor beta chains were read from a single sample in a study of T cell responses to AZD1222 COVID-19 vaccine. Sequenced by immunoSEQ multiplex PCR; TCRdb stores in-frame clones only, minus some. The repertoire consists of about 73,000 clones, with approximately 88% occurring once and the leading ten covering roughly 20%. Sequenced material: peripheral blood, taken on day 0 of AZD1222 vaccination. The receptors derive from an adult in good health. The CDR3 runs from the conserved cysteine through the conserved F or W. D genes are given only for firm matches. Some rows mark clone size as missing; the rest say once, few, many or name a class of expanded clone.

d_gene	v_gene	j_gene	abundance	CDR3nt	CDR3aa
NA	TRBV2	TRBJ1-3	NA	TGTGCCAGCAGTGACTTCATCTCTGGAAACACCATATATTTT	CASSDFISGNTIYF
TRBD1	TRBV11-2	TRBJ2-7	NA	TGTGCCAGCAGCACTCGGACAGGACCTTTGGCGTTCAACGAGCAGTACTTC	CASSTRTGPLAFNEQYF
TRBD1	TRBV7-8	TRBJ2-7	medium-sized	TGTGCCGTACTCCGGGACAGGGCCCACGAGCAGTACTTC	CAVLRDRAHEQYF
NA	TRBV6-5	TRBJ1-4	NA	TGTGCCAGCAGGGTCAACGGGGATGAAAAACTGTTTTTT	CASRVNGDEKLFF
TRBD2	TRBV20-1	TRBJ2-5	NA	TGCAGTGCTAGTCTAGCGGGGGGGAGCCACCAAGAGACCCAGTACTTC	CSASLAGGSHQETQYF
TRBD2	TRBV27	TRBJ2-1	NA	TGTGCCAGCAGTTCTTCCACTTGGACTAGCCCCTACAATGAGCAGTTCTTC	CASSSSTWTSPYNEQFF
NA	TRBV9	TRBJ2-3	NA	TGTGCCAGCAGCGTAGCTGCTGCAGATACGCAGTATTTT	CASSVAAADTQYF
NA	TRBV11-2	TRBJ2-7	once	TGTGCCAGCAGCCTCATTCCGGGAGCCTACGAGCAGTACTTC	CASSLIPGAYEQYF
TRBD2	TRBV6-6	TRBJ2-1	NA	TGTGCCAGCAGTTCCGGGACTAGCGTGCACAATGAGCAGTTCTTC	CASSSGTSVHNEQFF
NA	TRBV27	TRBJ2-5	NA	TGTGCCAGCAGCCCAGGGTTTAGGGGAGAGACCCAGTACTTC	CASSPGFRGETQYF
NA	TRBV24-1	TRBJ1-5	NA	TGTGCCACCAGTGGATCTCCTGGGAGCAATCAGCCCCAGCATTTT	CATSGSPGSNQPQHF
NA	TRBV19	TRBJ2-7	NA	TGTGCCAGTACCGGGACCCCGGGAGAGCAGTACTTC	CASTGTPGEQYF